This T cell receptor beta chain was documented in a study of cytomegalovirus exposure and HLA in healthy donors. Per the germline V gene, CDR1 is WSHSY and CDR2 is SAAADI. V lost 8 bases to trimming and J lost 0 bases, with 10 bases between them. The CDR3 length is 13 residues. The PCR made use of 60 Vbeta and 13 Jbeta primers. Measured with immunoSEQ multiplex PCR; TCRdb has only the in-frame clones, and not every one. Among some 110,000 clones, around three quarters were seen once, and the ten largest hold 0.85% to 0.9%. The rearrangement joins TRBV10-2 to TRBJ1-1; D is unclear. Sequencing used PBMCs. The source is a woman younger than 45 in good health and CMV-seronegative. CDR3 residues: CASVITLNTEAFF. The CDR3 nucleotides are TGCGCCAGCGTTATAACACTGAACACTGAAGCTTTCTTT.